This T cell receptor beta chain was obtained from a study of identical twins. TCRdb reprocessed the 5' RACE reads with MiXCR, giving one entry per CDR3 protein. The sample holds hundreds of thousands of distinct CDR3 sequences, about 18% seen once. J was trimmed by 6 bases and V by 5 bases; bases with no gene match: 8. The CDR3 consists of 13 residues. Per germline, CDR1 SGHRS and CDR2 YFSETQ. All donors were healthy, and all were Caucasian. This clonotype was found a few times. Another study also made use of these data, one on T cells expressing NK-cell markers. As reported in that work: The study drew TCR beta repertoires from sorted CD3+CD56+NKG2C+, CD3+CD56+NKG2C- and CD3+CD56-NKG2C+ T cells. The CD3+CD56-NKG2C+ fraction of a handful of donors was likewise dominated by these clonotypes.

This clonotype was obtained from a woman aged 18-29 years in good health. The V call is TRBV5-1, the J call TRBJ2-7, with 7 bases aligning to TRBD1. Material: PBMCs. The CDR3 DNA reads as TGCGCCAGCAGTTTAGGACAGGTAATCGAGCAGTACTTC. Residues: CASSLGQVIEQYF. The full variable domain, with the rest looked up from reference TRBV5-1 and TRBJ2-7, is KAGVTQTPRYLIKTRGQQVTLSCSPISGHRSVSWYQQTPGQGLQFLFEYFSETQRNKGNFPGRFSGRQFSNSRSEMNVSTLELGDSALYLCASSLGQVIEQYFGPGTRLTVT.